The 16 T cell receptor beta chains below all came from one sample that was sequenced in a study of T cell responses to AZD1222 COVID-19 vaccine. Some clones are missing from TCRdb's copy, which holds only in-frame ones; the method was immunoSEQ multiplex PCR. The repertoire holds tens of thousands of clones, around 84% seen once, with 21% in the top ten. Sample: peripheral blood, taken on day 0 of AZD1222 vaccination. The receptors were gathered from an adult in good health.

V usage is TRBV5-8 and J usage is TRBJ1-1; perhaps TRBD1 as D (5 bases). Per the germline V gene, CDR1 is SGHTS and CDR2 is YDEGEE. This CDR3 spans 16 amino acids. Trimming pared 4 bases from V and 0 bases from J, leaving 16 bases between. The CDR3 DNA follows: TGTGCCAGCAGCAAGGACATTTACACTGTGAACACTGAAGCTTTCTTT. Its protein product is CASSKDIYTVNTEAFF.

This chain connects TRBV6-2 or TRBV6-3 to TRBJ2-7; D perhaps matches TRBD1 (6 bases). Germline assignment: CDR1 MNHEY and CDR2 SVGEGT. The CDR3 covers 14 residues. V gave up 2 bases and J gave up 4 bases, with 12 bases separating them. This CDR3 reads CASSYGQGFYEQYF. As DNA, the CDR3 is TGTGCCAGCAGTTACGGCCAGGGGTTTTACGAGCAGTACTTC.

V is TRBV7-6 and J is TRBJ1-6; tentative D call: TRBD1 (5 bases). Trimming pared 3 bases from V and 10 bases from J, leaving 16 bases between. The CDR3 covers 15 residues. The germline V gene has CDR1 SGHVS and CDR2 FNYEAQ. The CDR3 loop reads CASSFDSYRISPLHF. In DNA, the CDR3 is TGTGCCAGCAGCTTCGACAGCTATAGAATCTCACCCCTCCACTTT.

The chain is built from TRBV14 and TRBJ1-2; 9 nucleotides line up with TRBD1. Germline V gene sequence: CDR1 SGHDN, CDR2 FVKESK. This CDR3 has 15 amino acids. V shed 4 bases and J 3 bases; nucleotides not matched to a gene: 6. The CDR3 nucleotides read TGTGCCAGCAGCCGGACAGGGGTCGGGGACTATGGCTACACCTTC. Protein sequence: CASSRTGVGDYGYTF.

The chain carries TRBV2 and TRBJ1-6, with TRBD1 as a possible D gene (6 bases). Germline CDR1 SNHLY, CDR2 FYNNEI. The CDR3 extends over 15 amino acids. The ends were cut back, 6 bases at V and 10 bases at J, with 19 bases in the middle. CDR3 DNA sequence: TGTGCCAGCAGGGTGCGGGACACTGTTTCATCACCCCTCCACTTT. The encoded protein is CASRVRDTVSSPLHF.

The gene calls are TRBV30 and TRBJ1-1; weak D call: TRBD1 (5 bases). Germline loops: CDR1 GTSNPN, CDR2 SVGIG (reference sequence). V was clipped by 1 base and J by 1 base, with 19 bases between them. This CDR3 region has 17 residues. DNA for the CDR3: TGTGCCTGGAGTGCGAGCCGGGGCTCGGGAGGGAACACTGAAGCTTTCTTT. Protein: CAWSASRGSGGNTEAFF.

This sequence joins TRBV6-5 and TRBJ1-5; D call uncertain. Germline V gene sequence: CDR1 MNHEY, CDR2 SVGAGI. The V and J ends lost 5 bases and 6 bases respectively, with 8 bases between them. This CDR3 is 12 amino acids long. The CDR3 DNA reads as TGTGCCAGCAGTACTTCCAGTCAGCCCCAGCATTTT. Translated, it gives CASSTSSQPQHF.

The chain links TRBV7-2 to TRBJ1-6; TRBD1 matches 7 bases. Germline CDR1 and CDR2: SGHTA and FQGNSA. Germline trimming cut 3 bases from V and 9 bases from J; bases unmatched to any gene: 5. This CDR3 spans 14 amino acids. CDR3 DNA sequence: TGTGCCAGCAGCTTTCAGGGGGAAGGTTCACCCCTCCACTTT. It yields the protein CASSFQGEGSPLHF. The whole variable domain, remainder taken from reference TRBV7-2 and TRBJ1-6, is GAGVSQSPSNKVTEKGKDVELRCDPISGHTALYWYRQSLGQGLEFLIYFQGNSAPDKSGLPSDRFSAERTGGSVSTLTIQRTQQEDSAVYLCASSFQGEGSPLHFGNGTRLTVT.

The table lists this clone with a count of one. This sequence joins TRBV3-1 (or the pseudogene TRBV3-2) and TRBJ1-2; TRBD1 might be the D (5 bases). Trimming cost V 1 base and J 6 bases, with 12 bases left between them. The germline CDR1 and CDR2 sequences are LGHDT and YNNKEL (reference sequence). The CDR3 has 14 residues. The CDR3 nucleotides are TGTGCCAGCAGCCAAGTTGATGAGGGGAATGGCTACACCTTC. Its translation: CASSQVDEGNGYTF.

The chain combines TRBV6-5 with TRBJ2-7, with D perhaps TRBD1 (6 bases). The germline V and J ends were trimmed by 6 bases and 3 bases, with 15 bases remaining between them. Germline V gene sequence: CDR1 MNHEY, CDR2 SVGAGI. The CDR3 runs 14 residues. The CDR3: CASRGGERFYEQYF. The DNA of the CDR3 is TGTGCCAGCAGAGGGGGAGAACGTTTCTACGAGCAGTACTTC.

The rearrangement links TRBV28 to TRBJ2-2; TRBD1 might be the D (6 bases). V lost 3 bases and J 0 bases, leaving 14 bases between the germline ends. Germline CDR1 reads MDHEN; CDR2 reads SYDVKM. The CDR3 extends over 17 amino acids. The CDR3 sequence: CASSLDRDIANTGELFF. The DNA of the CDR3 is TGTGCCAGCAGTTTGGACCGGGACATCGCGAACACCGGGGAGCTGTTTTTT.

The chain joins TRBV5-1 to TRBJ2-2; 8 bases match TRBD2. Trimming took 1 base from V and 5 from J; bases not matched to a gene: 7. From germline, CDR1 is SGHRS and CDR2 YFSETQ. This CDR3 spans 16 amino acids. DNA of the CDR3: TGCGCCAGCAGCTTGTTCGGCGGGGGGCGTACCGGGGAGCTGTTTTTT. Translated: CASSLFGGGRTGELFF.

The chain carries TRBV3-1 (or the pseudogene TRBV3-2) and TRBJ2-3, with D possibly TRBD1 on 5 matching bases. With 4 bases removed from V and 3 bases from J, the gap between germline ends came to 8 bases. There are 13 residues in the CDR3. CDR1 and CDR2 (germline): LGHDT, YNNKEL (reference sequence). Written as DNA, the CDR3 is TGTGCCAGCAGCCGCAGACAGACAGATACGCAGTATTTT. Amino acids: CASSRRQTDTQYF.

V and J are TRBV5-6 and TRBJ1-1; 9 bases line up with TRBD1. Germline V gene data show CDR1 as SGHDT and CDR2 as YYEEEE. The CDR3 runs to 16 residues. J was trimmed by 4 bases and V by 4 bases; bases with no gene match: 11. CDR3 sequence reads: CASSPGQGPQGTEAFF. The DNA for the CDR3 is TGTGCCAGCAGCCCGGGACAGGGTCCCCAGGGCACTGAAGCTTTCTTT.

CDR3 protein: CASSQERTGEGQPQHF. The CDR3 DNA is TGTGCCAGCTCTCAAGAGCGGACAGGTGAGGGGCAGCCCCAGCATTTT. This chain uses TRBV18 with TRBJ1-5; TRBD1 matches at 7 bases. The junction had 15 bases not matched to a gene; V was cut back by 6 bases and J by 7 bases. Looked up from germline, CDR1 is KGHSH and CDR2 is LQKENI. The CDR3 totals 16 residues.

This clone was observed a few times. V and J are TRBV5-4 and TRBJ1-5; D gene ambiguous. Germline CDR1 is SGHNT and CDR2 is YYREEE (reference sequence). V was pared by 2 bases and J by 1 base, with 4 bases between. CDR3 length: 13 amino acids. The CDR3 DNA follows: TGTGCCAGCAGCTTAGACAGCAATCAGCCCCAGCATTTT. Translating gives CASSLDSNQPQHF.